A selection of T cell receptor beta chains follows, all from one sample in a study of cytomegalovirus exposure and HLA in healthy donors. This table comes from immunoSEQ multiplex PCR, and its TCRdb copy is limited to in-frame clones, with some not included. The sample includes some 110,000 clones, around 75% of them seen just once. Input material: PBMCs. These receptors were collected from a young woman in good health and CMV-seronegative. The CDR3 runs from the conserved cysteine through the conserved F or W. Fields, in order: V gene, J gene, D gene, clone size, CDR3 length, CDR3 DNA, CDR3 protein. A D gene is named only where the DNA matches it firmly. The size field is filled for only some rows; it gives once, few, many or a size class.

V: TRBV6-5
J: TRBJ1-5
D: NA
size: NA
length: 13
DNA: TGTGCCAGCAGTTACGAGGGTAAGCAGCCCCAGCATTTT
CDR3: CASSYEGKQPQHF

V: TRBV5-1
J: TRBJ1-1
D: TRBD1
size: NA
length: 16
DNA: TGCGCCAGCAGCTTGGCCCCTAAGACAGGGGAGACTGAAGCTTTCTTT
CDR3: CASSLAPKTGETEAFF

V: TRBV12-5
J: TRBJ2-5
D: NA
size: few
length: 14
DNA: TGTGCTAGTGTCTCCCTAGGCGGGGAAGAGACCCAGTACTTC
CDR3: CASVSLGGEETQYF

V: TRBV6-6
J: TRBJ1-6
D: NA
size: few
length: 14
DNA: TGTGCCAGCAGTTCCCCGGGGAGTAATTCACCCCTCCACTTT
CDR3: CASSSPGSNSPLHF

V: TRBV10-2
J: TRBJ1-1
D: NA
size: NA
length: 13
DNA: TGCGCCAGCAGGGCCAGGGCAGACACTGAAGCTTTCTTT
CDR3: CASRARADTEAFF

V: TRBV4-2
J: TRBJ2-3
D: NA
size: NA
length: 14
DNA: TGTGCCAGCAGCCCTCCCGACCAGCGGGATACGCAGTATTTT
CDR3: CASSPPDQRDTQYF

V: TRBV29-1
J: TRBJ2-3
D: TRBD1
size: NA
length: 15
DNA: TGCAGCGTTGAGAGGGGGTCAGGGGGCTCAGATACGCAGTATTTT
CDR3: CSVERGSGGSDTQYF

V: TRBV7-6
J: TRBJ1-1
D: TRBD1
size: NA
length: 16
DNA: TGTGCCAGCACCACCCGGACAGGTGGTTTGAACACTGAAGCTTTCTTT
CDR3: CASTTRTGGLNTEAFF

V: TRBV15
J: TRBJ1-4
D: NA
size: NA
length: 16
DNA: TGTGCCACCAGCAGAGATTGGGGAGGTGTTGCGGAAAAACTGTTTTTT
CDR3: CATSRDWGGVAEKLFF

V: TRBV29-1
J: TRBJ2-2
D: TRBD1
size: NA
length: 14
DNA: TGCAGCGGCACCGGGACAGGGGTAGACGGGGAGCTGTTTTTT
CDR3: CSGTGTGVDGELFF

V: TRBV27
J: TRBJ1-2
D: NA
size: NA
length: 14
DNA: TGTGCCAGCAGTTTATCCCAGGTGGCTTCTGGCTACACCTTC
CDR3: CASSLSQVASGYTF

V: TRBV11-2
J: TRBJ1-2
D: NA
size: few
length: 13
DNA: TGTGCCAGCAGCTTAACAGAAGACAATGGCTACACCTTC
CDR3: CASSLTEDNGYTF

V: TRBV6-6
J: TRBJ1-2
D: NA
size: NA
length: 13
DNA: TGTGCCAGCAGTTCACGAGAACTTCGAGGCTACACCTTC
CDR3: CASSSRELRGYTF

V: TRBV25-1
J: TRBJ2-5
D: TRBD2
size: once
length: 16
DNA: TGTGCCAGCAGAGACGGACTAGCGGGACCCCCAGGGGCCCAGTACTTC
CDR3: CASRDGLAGPPGAQYF

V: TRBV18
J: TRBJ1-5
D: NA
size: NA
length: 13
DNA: TGTGCCAGCTCACGGGCGAGCAATCAGCCCCAGCATTTT
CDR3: CASSRASNQPQHF

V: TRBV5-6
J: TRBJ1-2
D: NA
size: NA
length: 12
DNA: TGTGCCAGCAGCTTACGGGACTATGGCTACACCTTC
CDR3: CASSLRDYGYTF

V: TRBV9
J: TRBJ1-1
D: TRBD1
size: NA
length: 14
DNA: TGTGCCAGCAGCGTAGAGACAGGGGGGACTGAAGCTTTCTTT
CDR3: CASSVETGGTEAFF

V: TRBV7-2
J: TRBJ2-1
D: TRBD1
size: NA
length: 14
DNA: TGTGCCAGCAGCCGAATGACAGGGGTCAATGAGCAGTTCTTC
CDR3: CASSRMTGVNEQFF

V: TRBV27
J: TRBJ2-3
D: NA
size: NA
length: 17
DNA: TGTGCCAGCAGTTTTGTCGGTGTGCCAGGGGTTACAGATACGCAGTATTTT
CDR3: CASSFVGVPGVTDTQYF

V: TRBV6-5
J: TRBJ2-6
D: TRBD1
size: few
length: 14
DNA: TGTGCCAGCAGTTACGGTGACAGGGCCCACGTCCTGACTTTC
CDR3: CASSYGDRAHVLTF

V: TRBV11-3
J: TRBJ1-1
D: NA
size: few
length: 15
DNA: TGTGCCAGCAGCATGGACAGCCTCTCGGGGACTGAAGCTTTCTTT
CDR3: CASSMDSLSGTEAFF

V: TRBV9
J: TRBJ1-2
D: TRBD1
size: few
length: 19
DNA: TGTGCCAGCAGCGTCACATCCTCTTACCGGGACAGGAGGGTTAGGGGCTACACCTTC
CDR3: CASSVTSSYRDRRVRGYTF

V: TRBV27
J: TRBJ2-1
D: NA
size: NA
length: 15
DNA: TGTGCCAGCATGGCGGACACCCTAGATTACAATGAGCAGTTCTTC
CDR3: CASMADTLDYNEQFF

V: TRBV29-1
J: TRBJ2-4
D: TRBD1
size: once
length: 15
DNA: TGCAGCGTCGGCGGACAGGGGGTATACCAAAACATTCAGTACTTC
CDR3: CSVGGQGVYQNIQYF

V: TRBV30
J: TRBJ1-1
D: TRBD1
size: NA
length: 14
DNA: TGTGCCTGGAGGGGGGACAGGGGAATTGGTGAAGCTTTCTTT
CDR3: CAWRGDRGIGEAFF

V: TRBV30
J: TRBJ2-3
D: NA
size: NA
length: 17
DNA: TGTGCCTGGAGTGTACTCGGATACTCCAGACACACAGATACGCAGTATTTT
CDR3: CAWSVLGYSRHTDTQYF

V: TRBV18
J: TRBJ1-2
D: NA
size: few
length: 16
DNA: TGTGCCAGCTCACCAAGCCTTCAGGGTACCAACTATGGCTACACCTTC
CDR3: CASSPSLQGTNYGYTF

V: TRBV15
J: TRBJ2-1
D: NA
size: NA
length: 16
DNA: TGTGCCACCAGCAGAGAGGCTAGCCAAGTCTACAATGAGCAGTTCTTC
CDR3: CATSREASQVYNEQFF

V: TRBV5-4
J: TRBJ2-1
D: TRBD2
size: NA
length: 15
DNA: TGTGCCAGCAGCTCTCCTAGCGGGAGGATGGATGAGCAGTTCTTC
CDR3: CASSSPSGRMDEQFF

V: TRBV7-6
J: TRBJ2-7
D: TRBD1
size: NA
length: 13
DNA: TGTGCCAGCAGCTTAACAGGGGCAGACGAGCAGTACTTC
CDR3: CASSLTGADEQYF

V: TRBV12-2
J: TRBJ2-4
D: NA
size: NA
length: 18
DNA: TGTGCAAGTCGCAAAACCGGAAGCGGGAGTTTCGCCAAAAACATTCAGTACTTC
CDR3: CASRKTGSGSFAKNIQYF

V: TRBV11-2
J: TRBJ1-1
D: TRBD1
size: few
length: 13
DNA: TGTGCCAGCAGCGCCGGACAGGGGTTAAAAGCTTTCTTT
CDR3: CASSAGQGLKAFF

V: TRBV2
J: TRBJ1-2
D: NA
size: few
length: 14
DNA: TGTGCCAGCCTGGACACGCTGTGGGGCTATGGCTACACCTTC
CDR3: CASLDTLWGYGYTF

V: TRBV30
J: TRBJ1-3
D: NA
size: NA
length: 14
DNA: TGTGCCTGGAGTGTAACCCGCACAGGAAACACCATATATTTT
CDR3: CAWSVTRTGNTIYF

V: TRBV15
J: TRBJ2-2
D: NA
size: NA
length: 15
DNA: TGTGCCACCAGCAGAGTGACTAGAGGGGCCGGGGAGCTGTTTTTT
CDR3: CATSRVTRGAGELFF

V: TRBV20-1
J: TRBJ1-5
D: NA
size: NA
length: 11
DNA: TGCAGTGCTGGTCGGGGACAGCCCCAGCATTTT
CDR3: CSAGRGQPQHF

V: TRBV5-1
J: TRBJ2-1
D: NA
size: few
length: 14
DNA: TGCGCCAGCAGCTTGGCCGGGAGTTACAATGAGCAGTTCTTC
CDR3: CASSLAGSYNEQFF

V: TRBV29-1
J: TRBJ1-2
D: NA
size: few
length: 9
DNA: TGCAGCGTTGGCGGGGGAGGCACCTTC
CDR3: CSVGGGGTF

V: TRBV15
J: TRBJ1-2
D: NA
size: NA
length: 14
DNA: TGTGCCACCAGCAGAGATCTGCAGGGATTGGGCTACACCTTC
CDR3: CATSRDLQGLGYTF

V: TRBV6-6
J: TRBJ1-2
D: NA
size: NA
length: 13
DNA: TGTGCCAGCAGCTATACAGGGCTGGGTGGCTACACCTTC
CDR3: CASSYTGLGGYTF

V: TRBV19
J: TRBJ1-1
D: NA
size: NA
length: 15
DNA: TGTGCCAGTAGTATAGCAGTGACTTTTACCACTGAAGCTTTCTTT
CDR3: CASSIAVTFTTEAFF

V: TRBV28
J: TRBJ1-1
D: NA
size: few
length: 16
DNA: TGTGCCAGCCGTATAGACTCGGGGAGCGGGGTCACTGAAGCTTTCTTT
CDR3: CASRIDSGSGVTEAFF

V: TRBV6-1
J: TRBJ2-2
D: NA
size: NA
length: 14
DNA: TGTGCCAGCAGTGAAGCCTTCGACACCGGGGAGCTGTTTTTT
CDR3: CASSEAFDTGELFF

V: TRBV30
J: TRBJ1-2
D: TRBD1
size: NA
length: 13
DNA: TGTGCCTGGAGTGGGACAGGTTTCTATGGCTACACCTTC
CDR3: CAWSGTGFYGYTF

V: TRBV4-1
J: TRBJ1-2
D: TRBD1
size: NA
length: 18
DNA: TGCGCCAGCAGCCCATCAAGCCTAGGGGACAGGGATTTCTATGGCTACACCTTC
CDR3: CASSPSSLGDRDFYGYTF

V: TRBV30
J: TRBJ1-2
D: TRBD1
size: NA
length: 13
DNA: TGTGCCTGGAGTGTACACAGGGGGCCTGGCTACACCTTC
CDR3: CAWSVHRGPGYTF

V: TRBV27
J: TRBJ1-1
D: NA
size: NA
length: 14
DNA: TGTGCCAGCAGTTTAACCCCAGAGAACACTGAAGCTTTCTTT
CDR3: CASSLTPENTEAFF

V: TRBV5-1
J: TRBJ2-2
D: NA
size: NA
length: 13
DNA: TGCGCCAGCAGCCGAGCAGGCACCGGGGAGCTGTTTTTT
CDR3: CASSRAGTGELFF

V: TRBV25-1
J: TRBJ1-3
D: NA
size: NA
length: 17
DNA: TGTGCCAGCAGTGCCGACCAGGCCCAGAGCTCTGGAAACACCATATATTTT
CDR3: CASSADQAQSSGNTIYF

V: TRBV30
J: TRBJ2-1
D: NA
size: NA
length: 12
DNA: TGTGCCTGGAGTTCGGGAAGGGCTGAGCAGTTCTTC
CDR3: CAWSSGRAEQFF

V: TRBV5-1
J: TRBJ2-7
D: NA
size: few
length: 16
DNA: TGCGCCAGCAGCTTGTACCTCGGGGGTTACTCCTACGAGCAGTACTTC
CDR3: CASSLYLGGYSYEQYF

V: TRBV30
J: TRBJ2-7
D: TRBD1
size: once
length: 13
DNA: TGTGCCTGGAGTGTAGGGACAGGGTACGAGCAGTACTTC
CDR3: CAWSVGTGYEQYF

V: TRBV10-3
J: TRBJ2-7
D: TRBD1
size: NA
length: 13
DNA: TGTGCCATCAGTGATAAAGGGGGCGGCGAGCAGTACTTC
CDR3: CAISDKGGGEQYF

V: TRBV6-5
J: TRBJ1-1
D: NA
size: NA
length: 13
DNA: TGTGCCAGCATCCCGGAGAAGAACACTGAAGCTTTCTTT
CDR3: CASIPEKNTEAFF

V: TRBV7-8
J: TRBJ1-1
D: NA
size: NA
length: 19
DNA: TGTGCCAGCAGCTTAGCGACTAGTCTTGGACCGGGAATGAACACTGAAGCTTTCTTT
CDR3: CASSLATSLGPGMNTEAFF